This T cell receptor (beta chain) stems from a study of blood T cell repertoires in COVID-19. Overall study: COVID-19 samples collected from the United States, Italy and Spain covered acute and convalescent phases. Sources were T cells, B-cell-depleted T cells, or PBMCs; the material itself was cDNA or gDNA.

The germline gives CDR1 SGHAT, CDR2 FQNNGV. The V gene lost 1 base and the J gene lost 2 bases, with 8 bases spanning the gap. This CDR3 has 14 residues. This clone was observed once. Clones were read by immunoSEQ multiplex PCR, and TCRdb kept only the in-frame ones, dropping some. The sample yields under 60,000 clones, around nine tenths seen once. This receptor was obtained from a woman aged 55-70 years with COVID-19, enrolled during active disease. The chain is built from TRBV11-2 and TRBJ1-2; D may be TRBD1 (5 bases). Sequences were obtained from peripheral blood. The CDR3, as DNA: TGTGCCAGCAGCTTAGTTCCAGGGAACTATGGCTACACCTTC. It yields the protein CASSLVPGNYGYTF.